The following is a TCR beta chain sequence with its context. This receptor's antigen is unknown. No base qualities exist here, and no much larger clone lies one base off it. The immunoSEQ Assay, a bias-controlled multiplex PCR, was used to amplify TCRbeta CDR3 regions from genomic DNA. The paper's processing steps were these. The number of nucleated cells in each sample was estimated by amplification of reference gene primers within the assay. Sequence reads were collapsed and filtered to measure the absolute abundance of every unique TCRbeta CDR3 rearrangement. For each sample, productive Simpson clonality was calculated as the square root of Simpson's diversity index across productive rearrangements. Drawn from immuneACCESS, this table holds only the in-frame rearrangements with V and J called that TCRdb kept. Clones are partly lost; checked studies trace under half to an unresolved V gene and leave the rest unexplained. V, J and clone size derive from that table, while D and trimming were established from the DNA sequence. This sample holds approximately 240,000 clones; approximately 84% were observed only once. The ten largest clonotypes hold under 4.5% of the sample.

The collaborating institutions used their own protocols to collect whole blood in K2EDTA tubes. For TCRbeta analysis, collaborators shipped samples in one of three forms: frozen whole blood, isolated PBMCs, or DNA extracted from either of those sample types. The sample is drawn from a study of blood T cell repertoires in COVID-19 (dated by TCRdb to 2018 to 2021). Regarding the complete study: Collaborator samples came from the United States, Italy and Spain and covered acute and convalescent phases of COVID-19. The material from the prospective study consisted of cDNA or gDNA derived from T cells, B-cell-depleted T cells, or PBMCs. The dataset comprised deeply sampled blood TCRbeta repertoires from subjects exposed to, actively infected with, or recovered from COVID-19. A freely available public database, intended as a resource for researchers studying the immune response to SARS-CoV-2, is where the repertoires were released. Samples came from the ongoing ImmuneRACE study (first 160 participants) plus 1,254 subjects from 6 global collaborators. The sample metadata nearly always contained a de-identified subject ID, COVID-19 status, age in years and sex. Where HLA class I and class II types were available, the types were taken from metadata supplied by the sample provider, not from assay-based typing.

Overall results and qualifications from the work: The quantity of clinical and demographic metadata differed by source and by participant and was supplied without curation.

Sequenced: peripheral blood. This receptor was identified in a man aged 45-65 years with acute or convalescent COVID-19.

In nucleotide form, the sequence is TGTGCCATCAGTGTGCAGGGGTACACAGATACGCAGTATTTT. This yields the protein CAISVQGYTDTQYF. The rearrangement combines TRBV10-3 with TRBJ2-3, with a tentative D gene TRBD1 over 6 matching bases. Cut back by 4 bases and 2 bases, the V and J ends lie 10 bases apart. Its CDR3 holds 14 amino acids, cysteine through phenylalanine. The CDR3 DNA has 42 bases and is translated from base 1. From a lookup of the germline V gene, CDR1 and CDR2 are ENHRY and SYGVKD.